These 9 T cell receptor beta chains were sequenced from one sample in a study of T cell clonality in common variable immunodeficiency. Produced via immunoSEQ multiplex PCR; TCRdb's table is partial and in-frame only. The sample contains under 50,000 clones, none of them singletons. Sample: peripheral blood mononuclear cells. The receptor set was obtained from a person between 18 and 75 years old in good health.

This clone was counted ten times or more. Sequencing ends 3 residues short of the CDR3 end; the germline J gene provides the rest. The chain carries TRBV7-8 and TRBJ2-4; 7 bases align to TRBD1. The CDR3 consists of 12 residues. Per the germline V gene, CDR1 is SGHVS and CDR2 is FQNEAQ. The V segment lost 5 bases and the J segment 7 bases; nucleotides outside the gene matches: 2. CDR3 bases read: TGTGCCAGCAGCGCGGACAGGAACATT. It codes for CASSADRNI. The CDR3, in full, reads CASSADRNIQYF.

This clone was picked up many times. CDR3 loop: CASSPREVVGTQYF. The part of the CDR3 DNA that was read is TGTGCCAGCAGTCCGCGGGAGGTAGTCGGTACG. The J gene is TRBJ2-3, the V gene TRBV28; 8 positions agree with TRBD2. The read gets to within 3 residues of the CDR3 end, and the germline J gene fills in the rest. CDR3 length: 14 amino acids. The J segment lost 8 bases and the V segment lost 5 bases, leaving 9 bases of the junction unmatched. Germline V gene lookup returns CDR1 MDHEN and CDR2 SYDVKM.

This clone was recorded at least ten times. The read gets to within 3 residues of the CDR3 end, and the germline J gene fills in the rest. The V and J genes are TRBV14 and TRBJ2-3, with no clear D. Germline V gene data show CDR1 as SGHDN and CDR2 as FVKESK. CDR3 length: 15 amino acids. The V end lost 3 bases, the J end lost 0 bases, and 10 bases lay between the germline ends. This CDR3 reads CASSHHETSTDTQYF. The covered CDR3 bases are TGTGCCAGCAGCCATCACGAGACTAGCACAGATACG.

This clone was detected ten times or more. The read ends 3 residues early relative to the CDR3; the germline J gene fills the gap. The rearrangement links TRBV4-1 to TRBJ1-2, with D possibly matching TRBD1 (6 bases). The CDR3 loop spans 17 amino acids. Germline V gives CDR1 MGHRA, CDR2 YSYEKL. V gave up 0 bases and J gave up 4 bases, with 18 bases separating them. CDR3 DNA, as far as it was read: TGCGCCAGCAGCCAAGACCCTTCCCTTACAGGGATCTATGGC. Encoded protein: CASSQDPSLTGIYG. The whole CDR3 sequence reads CASSQDPSLTGIYGYTF.

Ten or more counts support this clone. The observed sequence ends 3 residues before the CDR3 terminus, with the missing tail filled in from the germline J gene. The chain carries TRBV29-1 and TRBJ1-5; possible D gene TRBD1, 5 bases. V lost 4 bases and J 4 bases, leaving 11 bases between the germline ends. CDR3 length: 13 residues. Germline assignment: CDR1 SQVTM and CDR2 ANQGSEA. The sequenced CDR3 bases are TGCAGCGTTGTCCAGGGAAGTAATCAGCCC. It translates to CSVVQGSNQP. The CDR3 as a whole reads CSVVQGSNQPQHF. Supplemented by reference TRBV29-1 and TRBJ1-5, the full variable domain reads SAVISQKPSRDICQRGTSLTIQCQVDSQVTMMFWYRQQPGQSLTLIATANQGSEATYESGFVIDKFPISRPNLTFSTLTVSNMSPEDSSIYLCSVVQGSNQPQHFGDGTRLSIL.

This clone occurred a few times. The CDR3 end lies 3 residues beyond the end of the read and is filled in from the germline J gene. The rearrangement uses TRBV7-7 and TRBJ1-5; a possible D gene is TRBD1 (6 bases). The CDR3 is made up of 14 amino acids. Germline V gene lookup returns CDR1 SSHAT and CDR2 FNYEAQ (reference sequence). The covered CDR3 bases are TGTGCCAGCAGCTCTAGCGGGGGCACAGATCCC. Translating gives CASSSSGGTDP. The complete CDR3 protein is CASSSSGGTDPQHF. Full variable domain (outside the CDR3, taken from reference TRBV7-7 and TRBJ1-5): GAGVSQSPRYKVTKRGQDVTLRCDPISSHATLYWYQQALGQGPEFLTYFNYEAQPDKSGLPSDRFSAERPEGSISTLTIQRTEQRDSAMYRCASSSSGGTDPQHFGDGTRLSIL.

This clone was picked up many times. The CDR3 end falls 3 residues outside the read, so it is completed with the germline J gene. The J gene is TRBJ1-2, the V gene TRBV29-1; D might be TRBD1 (5 bases). CDR1 SQVTM and CDR2 ANQGSEA come from the germline V gene. CDR3 length: 12 residues. V dropped 4 bases and J dropped 6 bases, with 12 bases sitting between them. CDR3 region: CSVVGGADGYTF. The DNA read from the CDR3 is TGCAGCGTTGTGGGCGGGGCGGATGGC.

This clone was counted at least ten times. The read ends 3 residues early relative to the CDR3; the germline J gene fills the gap. The chain combines TRBV6-2 or TRBV6-3 with TRBJ2-2, with TRBD2 matching over 9 bases. The CDR3 contains 15 residues. Looked up from germline, CDR1 is MNHEY and CDR2 is SVGEGT. Germline trimming cut 2 bases from V and 7 bases from J; bases unmatched to any gene: 5. This chain's CDR3 is CASSYAGGHGGELFF. The CDR3 bases that were read are TGTGCCAGCAGTTACGCGGGGGGGCATGGCGGGGAG.

This clone has ten or more counts. The CDR3 extends 3 residues past the end of the read, so its final part is completed from the germline J gene. This rearrangement joins TRBV20-1 to TRBJ2-7, with TRBD2 matching 11 bases. There are 13 residues in the CDR3. CDR1 is DFQATT, CDR2 SNEGSKA, per germline (reference sequence). The ends lost 1 base at V and 5 bases at J; junction bases unmatched: 1. CDR3 DNA, as far as it was read: TGCAGTGCTAGAGGACTAGCGGGGCACGAG. Protein sequence: CSARGLAGHE. The full-length CDR3 reads as CSARGLAGHEQYF.